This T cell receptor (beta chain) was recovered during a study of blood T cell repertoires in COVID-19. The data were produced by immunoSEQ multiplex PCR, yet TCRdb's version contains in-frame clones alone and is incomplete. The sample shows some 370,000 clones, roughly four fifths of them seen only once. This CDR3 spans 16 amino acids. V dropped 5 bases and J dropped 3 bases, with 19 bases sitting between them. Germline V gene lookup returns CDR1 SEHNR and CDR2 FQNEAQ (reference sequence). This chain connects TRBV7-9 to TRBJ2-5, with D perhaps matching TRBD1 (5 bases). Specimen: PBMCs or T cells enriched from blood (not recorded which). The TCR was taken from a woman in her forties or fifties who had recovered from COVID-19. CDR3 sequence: CASSSPVTGSKETQYF. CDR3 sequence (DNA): TGTGCCAGCAGCAGCCCAGTTACAGGCAGCAAAGAGACCCAGTACTTC.